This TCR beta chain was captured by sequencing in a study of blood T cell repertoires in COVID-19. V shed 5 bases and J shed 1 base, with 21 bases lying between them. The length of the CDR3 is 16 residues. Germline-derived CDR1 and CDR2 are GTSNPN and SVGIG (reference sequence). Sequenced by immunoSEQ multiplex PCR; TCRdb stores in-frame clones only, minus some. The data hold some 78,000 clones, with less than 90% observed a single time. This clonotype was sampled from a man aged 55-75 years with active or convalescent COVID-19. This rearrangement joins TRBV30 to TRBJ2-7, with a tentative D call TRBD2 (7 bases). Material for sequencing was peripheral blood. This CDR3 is CAWGGMAGAISYEQYF. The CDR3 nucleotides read TGTGCCTGGGGGGGGATGGCGGGGGCAATATCCTACGAGCAGTACTTC.